The TCR beta chain under discussion was sequenced for a study of T cells in Graves' hyperthyroidism and ophthalmopathy. Findings and limits, study-wide: In simple terms, a model built on 13 V-J features told ophthalmopathy apart from stable hyperthyroidism. Among clonotypes expanded in thyroid above 0.001, most were also found in blood.

TCR beta CDR3 region amplification was performed from RNA transcripts. RT-PCR in the first round (using the HTBI primer set) targeted the TCR CDR3. In TCRdb, the multiplex PCR reads were re-called with MiXCR into one record per CDR3 protein. Found here are 600,000 or so distinct CDR3 sequences, approximately 15% of them singletons; the top ten hold more than 6%. This clonotype was observed at least ten times. The target antigen is unknown. Disease lasting under 3 months, a NOSPECS grade of at least 4, and a Clinical Activity Score of at least 3 were features of the ophthalmopathy patients. Thyroid ultrasound, orbital computed tomography, clinical symptoms, and serum thyroxine and TRAb underpinned diagnoses. Germline trimming cut 4 bases from V and 4 bases from J; bases unmatched to any gene: 6. The CDR3 loop spans 15 amino acids. Germline V gene sequence: CDR1 MDHEN, CDR2 SYDVKM.

Sequenced sample: blood. The receptor was derived from a woman between 18 and 29 years old with Graves' ophthalmopathy. V usage is TRBV28 and J usage is TRBJ1-5, with TRBD1 matching over 8 bases. For the CDR3, the DNA is TGTGCCAGCAGTTCCGGGACAGGAACTAATCAGCCCCAGCATTTT. It translates to CASSSGTGTNQPQHF.